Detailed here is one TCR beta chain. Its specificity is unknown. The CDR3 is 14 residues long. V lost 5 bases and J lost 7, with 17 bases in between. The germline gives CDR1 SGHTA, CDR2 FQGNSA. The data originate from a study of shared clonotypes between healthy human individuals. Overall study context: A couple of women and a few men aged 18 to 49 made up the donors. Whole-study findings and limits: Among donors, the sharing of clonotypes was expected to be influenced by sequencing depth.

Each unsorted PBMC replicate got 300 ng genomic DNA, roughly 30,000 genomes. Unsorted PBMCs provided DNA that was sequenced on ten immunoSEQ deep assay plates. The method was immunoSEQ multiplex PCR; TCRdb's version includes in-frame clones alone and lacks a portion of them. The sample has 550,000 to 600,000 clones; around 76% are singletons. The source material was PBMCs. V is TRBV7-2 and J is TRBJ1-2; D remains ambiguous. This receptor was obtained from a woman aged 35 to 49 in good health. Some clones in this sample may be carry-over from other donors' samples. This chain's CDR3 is CASSLREGGIGYTF. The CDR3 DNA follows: TGTGCCAGCAGCCTCCGGGAGGGAGGGATTGGCTACACCTTC.